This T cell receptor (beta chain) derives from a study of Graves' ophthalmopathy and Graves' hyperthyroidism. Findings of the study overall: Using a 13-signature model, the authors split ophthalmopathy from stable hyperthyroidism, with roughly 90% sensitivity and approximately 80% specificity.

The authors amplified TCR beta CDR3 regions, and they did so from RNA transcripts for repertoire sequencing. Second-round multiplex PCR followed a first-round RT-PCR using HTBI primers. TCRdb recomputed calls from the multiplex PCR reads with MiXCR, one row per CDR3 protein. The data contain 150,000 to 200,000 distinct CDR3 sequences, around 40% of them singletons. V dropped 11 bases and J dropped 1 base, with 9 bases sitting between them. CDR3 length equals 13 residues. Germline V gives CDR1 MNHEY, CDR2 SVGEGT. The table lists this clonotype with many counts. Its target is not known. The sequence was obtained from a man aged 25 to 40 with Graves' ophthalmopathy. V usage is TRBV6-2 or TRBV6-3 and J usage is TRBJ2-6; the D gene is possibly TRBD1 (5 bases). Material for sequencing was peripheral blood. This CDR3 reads CAGRGSGANVLTF. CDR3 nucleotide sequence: TGTGCCGGAAGGGGTTCTGGGGCCAACGTCCTGACTTTC.